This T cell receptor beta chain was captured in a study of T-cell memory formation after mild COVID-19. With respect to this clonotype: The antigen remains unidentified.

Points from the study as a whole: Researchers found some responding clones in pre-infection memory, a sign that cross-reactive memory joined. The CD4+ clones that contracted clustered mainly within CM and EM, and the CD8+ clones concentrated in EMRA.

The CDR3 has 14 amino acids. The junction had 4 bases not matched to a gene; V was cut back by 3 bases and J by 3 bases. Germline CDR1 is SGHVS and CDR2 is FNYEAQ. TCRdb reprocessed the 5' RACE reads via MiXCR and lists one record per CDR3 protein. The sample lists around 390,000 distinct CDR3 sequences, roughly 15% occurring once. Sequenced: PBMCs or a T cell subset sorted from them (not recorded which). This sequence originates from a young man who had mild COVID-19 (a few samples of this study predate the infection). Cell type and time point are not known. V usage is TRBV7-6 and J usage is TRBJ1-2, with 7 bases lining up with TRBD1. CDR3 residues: CASSLDRSHYGYTF. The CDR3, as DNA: TGTGCCAGCAGCTTGGACAGGTCCCACTATGGCTACACCTTC.